The T cell receptor (beta chain) under discussion was sequenced for a study of cytomegalovirus exposure and HLA in healthy donors (dated by TCRdb to 2016 to 2017). Broadly, across the study: In an earlier analysis of under 600 of the donors, around 290 Gb of sequence data and 120 million or so unique TCR beta sequences from about 180 million T cells were reported. About 320 gigabases of sequencing data and 80 million or so unique TCR sequences were included in an early release covering several hundred HLA-typed donors. Among the roughly 400 genotyped donors, approximately 81% belonged to the genetic ancestry cluster associated with self-reported Caucasian donors. The aim of the study was to test whether cataloging public T cell receptors could identify signatures of past pathogen exposure. The study profiled the T cell repertoires of hundreds of subjects by immunosequencing and related them to cytomegalovirus serostatus. Besides the first cohort of more than 650 subjects, a separate validation cohort made up of around 120 different subjects was used. To predict cytomegalovirus infection status, the study combined high-throughput TCR immunosequencing, statistical association of individual TCRs with disease status, and machine learning. To study patterns of TCR occurrence, a later analysis re-analyzed previously published TCR beta repertoires from around 670 donors and added high-resolution HLA genotyping. The later analysis used no new phenotypic data to find candidate immune exposures, relying instead on TCR beta sequences and their occurrence across donors. In an earlier analysis of about 590 of the donors, high-throughput TCR beta sequencing was used to judge whether each TCR beta V gene segment behaved as functional or pseudogenic. Donor age, sex, ethnicity and CMV serostatus were compiled alongside the repertoire data. Genome-wide SNP genotypes for about 65% of the 666 donors were used in a later genetic analysis, which treated that subset as a discovery cohort. Every discovery cohort repertoire had been produced on one sequencing platform. HLA typing included class I and class II loci at four-digit resolution. Typing coverage differed by locus: A, B, C, DRB1 and DQB1 were typed in about 620-630 donors, DQA1 in around 500, DPA1 in around 600, and DPB1 in about 450. Roughly 5 DR-DQ haplotypes were handled as single units for association and clustering, since linkage in the cohort was strong. Among several hundred genotyped donors of the cohort, an average of around 240,000 unique TCR beta nucleotide sequences was sequenced per donor, of which 15% to 20% were non-productive. Results the study describes overall, beyond this receptor: Most CMV-associated TCR beta chains appeared to be HLA-restricted in a later analysis, and the HLA associations seemed to be driven largely by CMV exposure. A cluster of highly shared sequence variants was judged likely to represent a technical artifact of the sequencing pipeline. Specific HLA alleles were associated with 15,000 to 20,000 TCR beta sequences at a false discovery rate of 0.05 in a later analysis. The classifier was reported to diagnose cytomegalovirus status with high specificity and sensitivity in both the original and validation cohorts. Roughly uniform sequencing depth across donors was assumed in presence/absence analyses, although this assumption may not hold. An earlier analysis of approximately 500 of the donors showed that most TCR beta V segments appeared in productive rearrangements either about 87% or about 30% of the time, which broadly matched IMGT annotations. The study listed 164 TCR beta chains as associated with cytomegalovirus. Because HLA typing was missing for some donors at each locus, association tests included only the typed subset. The authors suggested that the approach could potentially be generalized to other disease states and immunological phenotypes. Strong co-occurrence of HLA alleles, especially DR and DQ, made assigning TCR associations to individual alleles difficult. Immune exposure information for the cohort was limited to CMV serostatus. In a later genetic analysis, fewer N-insertions in productive TCRs were reported among donors in an Asian-associated ancestry cluster than the roughly 670-donor mean. Across donors, most TCR sequences were observed very rarely, whereas some public TCRs were present in many individuals. The cohort was sequenced for TCR beta chains only, and without alpha or paired-chain data the features that could be detected were limited. A later genetic analysis associated a missense DCLRE1C variant with V-gene and J-gene trimming of TCR beta chains, and an independent cohort replicated the association. Some IMGT-functional V segments, including TRBV6-2 and TRBV6-3, could not be told apart with the 87-base-pair reads, so those segments were excluded. A later analysis reported that several top co-occurrence clusters appeared linked to parvovirus B19, influenza, CMV and Epstein-Barr virus. In vitro tests confirmed that a few of the cytomegalovirus-associated TCR beta chains recognize cytomegalovirus antigens. Linkage disequilibrium might explain the correlated functional status among segregating V segments, but an unknown experimental factor could not be excluded. The earlier analysis of 587 of the donors excluded approximately 17 rarely observed V segments, including chromosome 9 orphons, because counts were too low. In a later analysis, the rate of TCR association differed among HLA loci, with DRB1 alleles having the most associated TCRs and HLA-C alleles having the fewest. A further reported finding was that TCR beta sequences accurately predicted the HLA-A and HLA-B alleles for most subjects in the first cohort. In a later analysis, HLA-associated TCR beta chains showed more clonal expansion and lower generation probabilities than non-associated chains that were equally common.

To note about this clone: The antigen it recognizes is unknown. Base qualities were left out, and no much larger clone turns up one base away.

The cohort comprised several hundred healthy bone marrow donors. At the time of sampling, every cohort member was nominally healthy, though immune exposures that went unrecorded were likely present. The donor tested CMV seropositive, placing the donor among the 289 seropositive members of the cohort. Each donor provided a peripheral blood sample, and peripheral blood mononuclear cells were used for TCR beta sequencing. Genomic DNA extraction from the blood cell samples was performed with the Qiagen DNeasy Blood Extraction Kit. V drops 0 bases and J drops 3 bases, leaving 6 bases in between. The CDR3 holds 13 amino acids from the cysteine to the phenylalanine. The kept DNA is CDR3 alone, 39 bases in frame from the first base. From the germline V gene (reference sequence), CDR1 is SGHKS and CDR2 is YYEKEE. Library creation used the immunoSEQ multiplex PCR assay. The multiplex PCR relied on a mix of 60 forward primers for TCR Vbeta segments and 13 reverse primers for TCR Jbeta segments. Amplification of the CDR3 region of rearranged TCR beta genes was performed with a multiplex PCR assay on genomic DNA. The Illumina HiSeq System was used to sequence the amplified TCR beta libraries as 87-base-pair reads. The paper's processing steps were these. A later analysis tallied 75 million to 95 million unique TCR beta chains across the 610 or so repertoires, and approximately 9.9 million of those chains were shared by two or more donors. Raw reads were error-corrected and collapsed into unique sequences with a nearest-neighbor algorithm that merged closely related sequences to remove PCR and sequencing errors. Alignment of CDR3 sequences to IMGT reference sequences was used to assign V, D and J gene segments. For a sequence to be retained, a match of at least six nucleotides was required to both a V gene segment and a J gene segment. Rearrangements were called productive when the CDR3 lacked stop codons and stayed in frame with V and J; all others were non-productive. CDR3 was defined according to IMGT convention as the region running from the second conserved V-encoded cysteine to the conserved J-encoded phenylalanine. Sequences without an unambiguous match to a single V gene segment were excluded from the earlier analysis of over 500 of the donors. In an earlier analysis of 587 of the donors, a V segment was called functional when productive rearrangements were above 56.7%, and segregating when the standard deviation between donors exceeded 5%. A statistical classification framework was built for diagnosing cytomegalovirus status from the catalog of TCR beta chain sequences. In a later analysis, V and J genes were assigned by comparing TCR nucleotide sequences against IMGT/GENE-DB human TR gene sequences. The TCRdist pipeline was used in a later analysis to assign CDR3 sequences and most-parsimonious VDJ recombination scenarios. In a later analysis, each TCR beta chain was defined by its CDR3 amino acid sequence together with its V-gene family, and reads without a unique V-gene family were excluded. As a way to deal with suspected cross-contamination and a sequencing artifact, a later analysis dropped 450 to 600 nucleotide sequences that were highly shared and had low generation probability. A later analysis calculated a clonal expansion index for each public chain from normalized within-repertoire ranks of inferred template counts. In a later analysis, generation probabilities were computed with a VDJ recombination model fitted to out-of-frame rearrangements, and the resulting probabilities were checked against IGoR. A later analysis scored TCR-TCR, TCR-HLA and TCR-CMV co-occurrence with hypergeometric tests, applying a repertoire-size bias correction to TCR pairs. To estimate false discovery rates, a later analysis permuted the HLA or CMV assignments 20 times. In a later analysis, co-occurring TCRs were grouped using DBSCAN, and TCRdist sequence similarity was added for clustering within HLA-allele-positive subsets. For co-occurrence clustering, repertoires with fewer than 30,000 or more than 120,000 public chains were excluded, along with roughly 5 repertoires with anomalous nucleotide sharing. TCRdb took over this immuneACCESS table, retaining in-frame rearrangements with V and J assigned. Such tables are incomplete; in checked studies, under half of the missing clones stem from an unresolved V gene, and the remainder is unexplained. The V and J calls and clone size are taken from that table; D and trimming were inferred from the DNA. The sample table lists about 110,000 clones, less than 80% of them with a count of one. Of the sample, less than 4.5% falls within the top ten clones.

The chain was built from TRBV5-5 and TRBJ1-2; the D segment cannot be called with confidence. The TCR sequence derives from a man between 25 and 39 years old in good health and CMV-seropositive. Sequencing was performed on PBMCs. The CDR3 region reads CASSLEQHYGYTF. The nucleotide sequence is given as TGTGCCAGCAGCTTGGAACAGCACTATGGCTACACCTTC. Where the CDR3 stops, the reference TRBV5-5 and TRBJ1-2 genes take over; the full variable domain is DAGVTQSPTHLIKTRGQQVTLRCSPISGHKSVSWYQQVLGQGPQFIFQYYEKEERGRGNFPDRFSARQFPNYSSELNVNALLLGDSALYLCASSLEQHYGYTFGSGTRLTVV.